Below, 2 T cell receptor beta chains from the same sample are listed, as sequenced in a study of T-cell reconstitution after alpha-beta-depleted transplantation in children. Unique molecular identifiers were used in preparing the TCRbeta library. MiXCR was run by TCRdb on the PCR reads, yielding one entry per CDR3 protein. The table lists over 150,000 distinct CDR3 sequences, 11% of them singletons. This specimen consisted of PBMCs, obtained before TCRalphabeta/CD19-depleted stem cell transplant. All receptors derive from a boy between 2 and 10 years old with acute myeloid leukemia, due to receive a stem cell transplant.

This clonotype was detected ten times or more. The rearrangement joins TRBV5-5 to TRBJ1-5; D is possibly TRBD1 (6 bases). Per germline, CDR1 SGHKS and CDR2 YYEKEE (reference sequence). This CDR3 spans 16 amino acids. With 0 bases removed from V and 5 bases from J, the gap between germline ends came to 15 bases. CDR3 in amino acids: CASSLALTGYYQPQHF. CDR3 nucleotides: TGTGCCAGCAGCTTGGCCTTGACAGGCTACTATCAGCCCCAGCATTTT.

This clonotype showed up many times. The chain links TRBV4-1 to TRBJ2-7, with TRBD2 identical over 7 bases. The CDR3 is 17 residues long. Germline V gene sequence: CDR1 MGHRA, CDR2 YSYEKL. J gave up 3 bases and V 2 bases, and 13 bases lay outside the gene matches. The CDR3 loop reads CASSQKTTGGGHYEQYF. The DNA of the CDR3 is TGCGCCAGCAGCCAAAAAACCACTGGGGGAGGGCACTACGAGCAGTACTTC.